The source of this T cell receptor (beta chain) is a study of blood T cell repertoires in COVID-19 (dated by TCRdb to 2020 to 2021). Regarding the complete study: Samples covering the acute and convalescent phases of COVID-19 were provided by collaborators in the United States, Italy and Spain. The dataset comprised deeply sampled blood TCRbeta repertoires from subjects exposed to, actively infected with, or recovered from COVID-19. A freely available public database, intended as a resource for researchers studying the immune response to SARS-CoV-2, is where the repertoires were released. The samples were drawn from two sources: the first 160 participants of the ongoing ImmuneRACE study, and about 1,300 subjects contributed by 6 global collaborators. Where available, HLA class I and class II types were obtained from metadata supplied by the sample provider rather than from assay-based typing. Sample metadata almost always included a de-identified subject ID, COVID-19 status, age in years and sex. The prospective study material was composed of cDNA or gDNA derived from T cells, B-cell-depleted T cells, or PBMCs.

The investigation overall reported the following: Clinical and demographic metadata were provided uncurated, with the amount varying by source and participant.

Enrolling through a virtual design, the prospective study's participants ranged in age from roughly 18 to 100 years and lived across roughly 23 United States geographic areas. To assign participants to cohorts, the prospective study relied on clinical history that participants themselves reported in a screening survey and a study questionnaire. Mobile phlebotomists in the prospective study collected whole blood, serum and a nasopharyngeal or oropharyngeal swab from every participant. Over an approximately 2-month period, participants in the prospective study had the option of providing additional blood draws and questionnaires. Before DNA extraction, blood samples from the prospective study were shipped at room temperature or frozen. The immunoSEQ Assay, a bias-controlled multiplex PCR, was used to amplify TCRbeta CDR3 regions from genomic DNA. The original pipeline was this. Nucleated cell counts per sample were estimated from amplification of reference gene primers within the assay. Sequence reads were collapsed and filtered to measure the absolute abundance of every unique TCRbeta CDR3 rearrangement. Productive Simpson clonality was computed per sample as the square root of Simpson's diversity index over productive rearrangements. This is the immuneACCESS table as TCRdb keeps it, with only in-frame sequences that have V and J called. A part of the clones is gone; compared with another copy, unresolved V genes explain less than half, and the rest is unexplained. V, J and clone size derive from that table, while D and trimming were established from the DNA sequence. The sample has approximately 230,000 clones on record, 87% of them singletons. The top ten clonotypes cover about 6.9% of the sample.

As concerns this clone: Its antigen target is currently unknown. Base qualities are not at hand, and no much larger clone is one base apart.

Based on the germline V gene (reference sequence), the CDR1 and CDR2 sequences are LGHDT and YNNKEL. Trimming costs V 1 base and J 0 bases, and their ends lie 7 bases apart. From the cysteine up to the phenylalanine, the CDR3 has a length of 16 residues. Solely the CDR3 DNA is kept, with 48 bases framed from the first base. The TCR was taken from a woman in her twenties or thirties with acute COVID-19. The sequenced material came from PBMCs or T cells enriched from blood (not recorded which). The chain uses TRBV3-1 (or the pseudogene TRBV3-2) and TRBJ2-6; TRBD2 is possibly the D segment (5 matching bases). The DNA sequence reads TGTGCCAGCAGCCAAGCACTAGGCTCTGGGGCCAACGTCCTGACTTTC. It codes for CASSQALGSGANVLTF.